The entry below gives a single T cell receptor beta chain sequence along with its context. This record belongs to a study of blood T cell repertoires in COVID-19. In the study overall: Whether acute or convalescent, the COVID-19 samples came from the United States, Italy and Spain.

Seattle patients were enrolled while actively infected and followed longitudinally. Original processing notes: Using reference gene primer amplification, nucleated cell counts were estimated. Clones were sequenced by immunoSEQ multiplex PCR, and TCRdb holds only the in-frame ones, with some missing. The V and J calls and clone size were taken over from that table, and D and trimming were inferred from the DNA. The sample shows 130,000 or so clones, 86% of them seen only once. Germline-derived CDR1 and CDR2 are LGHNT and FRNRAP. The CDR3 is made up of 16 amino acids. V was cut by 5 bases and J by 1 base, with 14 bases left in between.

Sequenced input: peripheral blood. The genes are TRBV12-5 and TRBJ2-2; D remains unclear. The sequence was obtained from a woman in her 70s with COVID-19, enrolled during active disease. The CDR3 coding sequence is TGTGCTAGTGGTGAGCCGCACGGTGAGAACACCGGGGAGCTGTTTTTT. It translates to CASGEPHGENTGELFF.